These 11 T cell receptor beta chains were sequenced from one sample in a study of CXCR3-negative and CXCR3-positive naive CD8 T cells. Study-wide points: For CXCR3-positive naive cells, TRB CDR3s were more hydrophobic than those of CXCR3-negative naive cells.

For these TCRs, the target antigens are not known. UMI labels and 5' RACE were used to prepare the TRB cDNA libraries. TCRdb processed the 5' RACE reads again and assigns one entry to each CDR3 protein, with no DNA. The listing records some 130,000 distinct CDR3 sequences. The sequenced sample consisted of naive CXCR3+ CD8+ T cells from blood. Documented subset: CD45RO-CCR7+CD27+CD95- naive CD8+ T cells expressing CXCR3 (TNR3+). These receptors originate from a human donor in good health. Some clones in this sample may be carry-over from other donors' samples.

CDR3: CSVDGETSYNEQFF. The chain combines TRBV29-1 with TRBJ2-1. Per the germline V gene, CDR1 is SQVTM and CDR2 is ANQGSEA. CDR3 length equals 14 residues.

V is TRBV27 and J is TRBJ2-5; TCRdb proposes TRBD2, but this gene call is untestable without DNA. The CDR3 has 17 residues. Germline V CDR1 and CDR2: MNHEY, SMNVEV (reference sequence). The CDR3 region is CASSRLPQRGGQETQYF.

The chain links TRBV5-6 to TRBJ2-1; with no DNA, the TCRdb D assignment of TRBD1 cannot be verified. Per germline, CDR1 SGHDT and CDR2 YYEEEE. The CDR3 has 11 amino acids. This CDR3 is CASSIDREQFF.

The rearrangement links TRBV29-1 to TRBJ2-2; TCRdb lists TRBD1, though no DNA is available to test this call. The CDR3 consists of 14 residues. CDR1 is SQVTM and CDR2 is ANQGSEA in the germline V gene. CDR3: CSVLTGSGTGELFF.

The chain employs TRBV20-1 and TRBJ2-1; the D gene TCRdb calls, TRBD2, cannot be checked with no DNA. CDR1 and CDR2 (germline): DFQATT, SNEGSKA (reference sequence). The CDR3 totals 14 residues. CDR3 in amino acids: CSATGTRAYNEQFF.

The chain carries TRBV5-1 and TRBJ2-1; TCRdb gives TRBD1 as the D gene, but with no DNA this cannot be confirmed. Germline V gene sequence: CDR1 SGHRS, CDR2 YFSETQ. The CDR3 totals 13 residues. This CDR3 is CASSWDQGNEQFF.

The chain recombines TRBV19 with TRBJ1-5. Germline lookup yields CDR1 LNHDA and CDR2 SQIVND (reference sequence). The CDR3 has 15 residues. CDR3 sequence: CASSIVLGVNQPQHF.

The chain links TRBV3-1 to TRBJ2-1; no DNA is available, so the TRBD2 call from TCRdb remains unchecked. This CDR3 has 16 amino acids. The germline V gene has CDR1 LGHDT and CDR2 YNNKEL (reference sequence). CDR3 amino acids: CASSYTSGSNHNEQFF.

The V gene is TRBV29-1, the J gene TRBJ2-1; the TCRdb call, TRBD2, lacks DNA for checking. This CDR3 comprises 15 residues. Germline lookup yields CDR1 SQVTM and CDR2 ANQGSEA. Here the CDR3 reads CSARGDSRGYNEQFF.

This chain connects TRBV4-3 to TRBJ2-5. This CDR3 spans 15 amino acids. From germline, CDR1 is LGHNA and CDR2 YSLEER. CDR3 amino acids: CASSQDTDYQETQYF.

The chain joins TRBV2 to TRBJ2-7; with no DNA, the TCRdb D assignment of TRBD1 cannot be verified. Germline-derived CDR1 and CDR2 are SNHLY and FYNNEI. The CDR3 sequence is 14 residues long. The CDR3 loop reads CAAHPLTGGLEQYF.